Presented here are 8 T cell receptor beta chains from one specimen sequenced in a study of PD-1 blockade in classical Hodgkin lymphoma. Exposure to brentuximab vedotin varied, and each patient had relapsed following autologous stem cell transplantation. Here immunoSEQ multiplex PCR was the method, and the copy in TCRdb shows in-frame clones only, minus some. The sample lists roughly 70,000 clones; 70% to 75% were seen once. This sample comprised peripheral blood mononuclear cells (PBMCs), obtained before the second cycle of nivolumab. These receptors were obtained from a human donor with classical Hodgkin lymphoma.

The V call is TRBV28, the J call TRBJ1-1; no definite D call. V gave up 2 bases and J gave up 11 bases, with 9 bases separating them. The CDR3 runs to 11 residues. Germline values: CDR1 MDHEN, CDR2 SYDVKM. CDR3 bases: TGTGCCAGCAGTTTAGGGTCTCGGGCTTTCTTT. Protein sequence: CASSLGSRAFF.

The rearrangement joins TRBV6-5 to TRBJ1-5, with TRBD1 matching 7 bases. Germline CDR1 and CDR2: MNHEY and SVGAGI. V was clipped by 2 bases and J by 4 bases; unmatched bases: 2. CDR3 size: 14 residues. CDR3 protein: CASSYTGANQPQHF. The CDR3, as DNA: TGTGCCAGCAGTTACACAGGGGCAAATCAGCCCCAGCATTTT.

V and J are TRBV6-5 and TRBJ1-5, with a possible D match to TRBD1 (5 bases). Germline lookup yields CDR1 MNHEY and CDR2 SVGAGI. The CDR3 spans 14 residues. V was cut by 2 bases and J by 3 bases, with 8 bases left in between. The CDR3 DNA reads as TGTGCCAGCAGTTACGGGGGGATCAATCAGCCCCAGCATTTT. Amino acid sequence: CASSYGGINQPQHF.

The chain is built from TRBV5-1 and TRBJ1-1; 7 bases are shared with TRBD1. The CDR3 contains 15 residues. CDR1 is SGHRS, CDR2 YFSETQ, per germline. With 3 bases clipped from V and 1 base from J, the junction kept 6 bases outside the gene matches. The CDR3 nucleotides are TGCGCCAGCAGCTACTCCGGGACAGAGAACACTGAAGCTTTCTTT. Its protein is CASSYSGTENTEAFF.

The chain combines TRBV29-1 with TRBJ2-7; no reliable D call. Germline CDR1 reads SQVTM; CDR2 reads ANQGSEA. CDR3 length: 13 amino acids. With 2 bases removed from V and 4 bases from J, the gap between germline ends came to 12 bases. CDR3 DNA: TGCAGCGTTGAATTAGGGTTTCCTTACGAGCAGTACTTC. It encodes CSVELGFPYEQYF.

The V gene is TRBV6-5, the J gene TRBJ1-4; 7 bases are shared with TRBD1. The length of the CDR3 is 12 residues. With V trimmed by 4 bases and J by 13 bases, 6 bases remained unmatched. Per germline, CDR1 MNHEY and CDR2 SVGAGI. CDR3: CASSSRTGGLFF. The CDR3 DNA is TGTGCCAGCAGTTCACGGACAGGAGGACTGTTTTTT.

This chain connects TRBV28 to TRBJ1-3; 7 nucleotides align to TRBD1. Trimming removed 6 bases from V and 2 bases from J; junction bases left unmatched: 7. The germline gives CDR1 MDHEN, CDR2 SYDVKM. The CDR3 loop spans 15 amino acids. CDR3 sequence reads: CASSFQGGTGNTIYF. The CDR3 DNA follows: TGTGCCAGCAGCTTTCAGGGGGGAACTGGAAACACCATATATTTT.

CDR3 loop: CASSLSLRGLSTGELFF. The CDR3 DNA is TGTGCCAGCAGTTTATCGTTGAGGGGGCTGAGCACCGGGGAGCTGTTTTTT. The V gene is TRBV27, the J gene TRBJ2-2; 7 nucleotides match TRBD1. Germline loops: CDR1 MNHEY, CDR2 SMNVEV (reference sequence). The junction had 8 bases not matched to a gene; V was cut back by 0 bases and J by 4 bases. The CDR3 runs to 17 residues.